This T cell receptor (beta chain) is from a study of cytomegalovirus exposure and HLA in healthy donors (dated by TCRdb to 2015 to 2018). About the investigation overall: An earlier analysis of around 600 of the donors reported approximately 270 Gb of sequence data and about 100 million unique TCR beta sequences from roughly 180 million T cells. An early release covering roughly 640 HLA-typed donors comprised 300 to 350 gigabases of sequencing data and tens of millions of unique TCR sequences. Among the roughly 380 genotyped donors, around 81% belonged to the genetic ancestry cluster associated with self-reported Caucasian donors. The study aimed to test whether signatures of past pathogen exposure could be identified by cataloging public T cell receptors. The study profiled the T cell repertoires of under 850 subjects by immunosequencing and related them to cytomegalovirus serostatus. Besides the first cohort of hundreds of subjects, a separate validation cohort made up of over 95 different subjects was used. To predict cytomegalovirus infection status, the study brought together high-throughput TCR immunosequencing, statistical association of individual TCRs with disease status, and machine learning. In a later analysis, previously published TCR beta repertoires from 666 donors were re-analyzed and high-resolution HLA genotyping was added so that TCR occurrence patterns could be studied. Rather than using new phenotypic data, the later analysis identified candidate immune exposures from TCR beta sequences and from how often those sequences occurred across donors. In an earlier analysis of a few hundred of the donors, high-throughput TCR beta sequencing was used to judge whether each TCR beta V gene segment behaved as functional or pseudogenic. Donor age, sex, ethnicity and CMV serostatus were collected together with the repertoire data. A later genetic analysis used genome-wide SNP genotypes for about three fifths of the 666 donors, treating that subset as a discovery cohort. All discovery cohort repertoires had been generated on a single sequencing platform. HLA typing included class I and class II loci at four-digit resolution. Typing coverage varied by locus: roughly 629-640 donors for A, B, C, DRB1 and DQB1; approximately 500 for DQA1; over 600 for DPA1; around 450 for DPB1. Because of strong linkage in the cohort, a few DR-DQ haplotypes were treated as single units for association and clustering. On average, roughly 200,000 unique TCR beta nucleotide sequences were sequenced per donor among about 400 genotyped donors of the cohort, with about 17% of those sequences being non-productive. What the study reported, not specific to this receptor: In a later analysis, several top co-occurrence clusters were reported to appear linked to parvovirus B19, influenza, CMV and Epstein-Barr virus. An association between a missense DCLRE1C variant and V-gene and J-gene trimming of TCR beta chains was found in a later genetic analysis and replicated in an independent cohort. Compared with equally common non-associated chains, HLA-associated TCR beta chains in a later analysis were more clonally expanded and had lower generation probabilities. Three of the identified cytomegalovirus-associated TCR beta chains were confirmed in vitro to be specific for cytomegalovirus antigens. The study listed 164 TCR beta chains as associated with cytomegalovirus. Because counts were too low, about 17 rarely observed V segments, including chromosome 9 orphons, were excluded from the earlier analysis of some 590 of the donors. Linkage disequilibrium might explain the correlated functional status among segregating V segments, but an unknown experimental factor could not be ruled out. Compared with the approximately 700-donor mean, donors in an Asian-associated ancestry cluster had fewer N-insertions in productive TCRs, according to a later genetic analysis. In both the original and validation cohorts, the classifier was reported to diagnose cytomegalovirus status with high specificity and sensitivity. Sequencing depth was assumed to be roughly uniform across donors in the presence/absence analyses, though that assumption may not hold. A further reported finding was that TCR beta sequences accurately predicted the HLA-A and HLA-B alleles for most subjects in the first cohort. Because HLA typing was unavailable for some donors at each locus, only the typed subset was used in association tests. In this cohort, only TCR beta chains were sequenced, and detectable features were limited by the absence of alpha or paired-chain data. An earlier analysis of 587 of the donors showed that most TCR beta V segments appeared in productive rearrangements either about 90% or about 30% of the time, which broadly matched IMGT annotations. Most CMV-associated TCR beta chains appeared to be HLA-restricted in a later analysis, and the HLA associations seemed to be driven largely by CMV exposure. Strong co-occurrence of HLA alleles, especially DR and DQ, made assigning TCR associations to individual alleles difficult. In a later analysis, the rate of TCR association differed among HLA loci, with DRB1 alleles having the most associated TCRs and HLA-C alleles having the fewest. Because the 87-base-pair reads could not distinguish some IMGT-functional V segments, including TRBV6-2 and TRBV6-3, those segments were excluded. A cluster of highly shared sequence variants was judged likely to represent a technical artifact of the sequencing pipeline. It was suggested by the authors that the approach could potentially be generalized to other disease states and immunological phenotypes. For the cohort, immune exposure information was limited to CMV serostatus. In a later analysis, around 15,000 TCR beta sequences were associated with specific HLA alleles at a false discovery rate of 0.05. Across donors, most TCR sequences were observed very rarely, whereas some public TCRs were present in many individuals.

The V end gives up 2 bases and the J end 10 bases, leaving 9 bases in the junction not matched to a gene. Sequences SGHRS (CDR1) and YFSETQ (CDR2) are obtained from the germline V gene. The CDR3 sequence holds 15 residues, the cysteine and phenylalanine included. Just CDR3 DNA is preserved here, 45 bases in frame from base 1. In total, roughly 710 healthy bone marrow donors made up the cohort. At the time of sampling, all cohort members were nominally healthy, though unrecorded immune exposures were likely present. The donor was CMV seronegative and was included in the group of 352 seronegative cohort members. Each donor provided a peripheral blood sample, and peripheral blood mononuclear cells were used for TCR beta sequencing. The Qiagen DNeasy Blood Extraction Kit was used to extract genomic DNA from the blood cell samples. This clone has only a few counts. Its antigen remains unidentified. Qualities for individual bases were not recorded, and no much larger clone is one base off.

Library construction relied on the immunoSEQ multiplex PCR assay. For the multiplex PCR, a mixture combining 60 forward primers for TCR Vbeta segments and 13 reverse primers for TCR Jbeta segments was used. A multiplex PCR assay on genomic DNA amplified the CDR3 region of rearranged TCR beta genes. On the Illumina HiSeq System, the amplified TCR beta libraries were sequenced as 87-base-pair reads. The authors processed their data as follows. In a later analysis, some 80 million unique TCR beta chains were counted across the approximately 670 repertoires, and roughly 11 million of these chains were shared by at least two donors. To remove PCR and sequencing errors, raw reads were error-corrected and collapsed into unique sequences using a nearest-neighbor algorithm that merged closely related sequences. To assign V, D and J gene segments, CDR3 sequences were aligned to IMGT reference sequences. For a sequence to be retained, a match of at least six nucleotides was required to both a V gene segment and a J gene segment. Rearrangements were called productive when the CDR3 lacked stop codons and stayed in frame with V and J; all others were non-productive. CDR3 was defined according to IMGT convention as the region running from the second conserved V-encoded cysteine to the conserved J-encoded phenylalanine. The earlier analysis of 587 of the donors excluded sequences that lacked an unambiguous match to a single V gene segment. In an earlier analysis of about 590 of the donors, a V segment was called functional when productive rearrangements were above 56.7%, and segregating when the standard deviation between donors exceeded 5%. To diagnose cytomegalovirus status from the catalog of TCR beta chain sequences, a statistical classification framework was built. V and J gene assignment, in a later analysis, came from comparing TCR nucleotide sequences with IMGT/GENE-DB human TR gene sequences. In a later analysis, CDR3 sequences and most-parsimonious VDJ recombination scenarios were assigned using the TCRdist pipeline. In a later analysis, each TCR beta chain was defined by its CDR3 amino acid sequence together with its V-gene family, and reads lacking a unique V-gene family were excluded. A later analysis removed 592 highly shared, low-generation-probability nucleotide sequences to deal with suspected cross-contamination and a sequencing artifact. For each public chain, a later analysis derived a clonal expansion index from normalized ranks of inferred template counts within each repertoire. Generation probabilities in a later analysis came from a VDJ recombination model fitted to out-of-frame rearrangements, and those results were checked against IGoR. Hypergeometric tests were used in a later analysis to score TCR-TCR, TCR-HLA and TCR-CMV co-occurrence, with a repertoire-size bias correction applied to the TCR pairs. To estimate false discovery rates, a later analysis permuted the HLA or CMV assignments 20 times. In a later analysis, co-occurring TCRs were grouped using DBSCAN, and TCRdist sequence similarity was added for clustering within HLA-allele-positive subsets. Repertoires with fewer than 30,000 or more than 120,000 public chains were left out of co-occurrence clustering, as were about 5 repertoires with anomalous nucleotide sharing. Entries here come from immuneACCESS through TCRdb and include only in-frame sequences with V and J called. Some clones fail to appear in such tables; in the studies checked, an unresolved V gene covers under half of the shortfall, and the cause of the remainder is unknown. V and J calls plus clone size are reproduced from that table; the DNA served to infer D and trimming. The sample includes 70,000 to 90,000 clones, with roughly 75% observed a single time. The ten largest account for approximately 2% of the sample.

This receptor was identified in a man aged 35-49 years in good health and CMV-seronegative. This chain is built from TRBV5-1 and TRBJ1-4; a stretch of 9 junction bases matches TRBD1. The sample was PBMCs. CDR3 reads: CASSFYETGGGKLFF. The DNA is as follows: TGCGCCAGCAGCTTTTACGAGACAGGGGGTGGAAAACTGTTTTTT.